The rows below give T cell receptor beta chains drawn from one sample of a study of OX40 agonist ivuxolimab in advanced cancers. Sequencing used immunoSEQ multiplex PCR; TCRdb keeps in-frame clones, though not all of them. The sample has 70,000 to 95,000 clones, more than 90% seen once. Sequenced material: CD4+ or CD8+ T cells sorted from blood, taken in a trial of the OX40 agonist ivuxolimab. Receptor source: an adult with an advanced solid tumor such as melanoma, head and neck, liver or kidney cancer. The CDR3 runs from the conserved cysteine through the conserved F or W. Fields, in order: J gene, clone size, D gene, V gene, CDR3 DNA, CDR3 protein. A D gene is named only where the DNA matches it firmly. Part of the rows lack a size; the others show once, few, many or a class for expanded clones.

TRBJ2-2,.,.,TRBV23-1,TGCGCCAGCAGGGCCCGTCCCAATCGGGGCACCGGGGAGCTGTTTTTT,CASRARPNRGTGELFF
TRBJ2-5,.,TRBD1,TRBV15,TGTGCCACCAGCAGAACAGGGGTCATGCAAGAGACCCAGTACTTC,CATSRTGVMQETQYF
TRBJ2-3,.,TRBD2,TRBV27,TGTGCCGGCGGAGCGGGAGCAGATACGCAGTATTTT,CAGGAGADTQYF
TRBJ2-7,.,TRBD1,TRBV18,TGTGCCAGCTCACCGGGGGGACAGGGGAATGGCGAGCAGTACTTC,CASSPGGQGNGEQYF
TRBJ1-1,.,.,TRBV27,TGTGCCAGCAGTTTAGGCCTGAACACTGAAGCTTTCTTT,CASSLGLNTEAFF
TRBJ2-3,.,.,TRBV5-1,TGCGCCAGCAGCTCCCAGGGCCTTAGCACAGATACGCAGTATTTT,CASSSQGLSTDTQYF
TRBJ2-7,.,TRBD1,TRBV19,TGTGCCAGTAGTCCCCGGACAGGGCGAGTGACCTACGAGCAGTACTTC,CASSPRTGRVTYEQYF
TRBJ1-5,.,TRBD1,TRBV4-1,TGCGCCAGCAGCCTTCATTTCGGACAGGTGCCAGGTCAGCCCCAGCATTTT,CASSLHFGQVPGQPQHF
TRBJ2-7,.,.,TRBV5-4,TGTGCCAGCAGCTTGGGTCAGGGGTCCTACGAGCAGTACTTC,CASSLGQGSYEQYF
TRBJ2-7,.,.,TRBV27,TGTGCCAGCAGACCGTCCGGGACCCCCTACGAGCAGTACTTC,CASRPSGTPYEQYF
TRBJ2-7,.,.,TRBV28,TGTGCCAGCAGTTCCATAGCAAGTCAGAGCTCCTACGAGCAGTACTTC,CASSSIASQSSYEQYF
TRBJ1-5,.,TRBD1,TRBV29-1,TGCAGCGCACAGGGGGCGGATCAGCCCCAGCATTTT,CSAQGADQPQHF
TRBJ1-2,.,.,TRBV11-2,TGTGCCAGCAGCGGGCTACAGAAGGGTGGCTACACCTTC,CASSGLQKGGYTF
TRBJ2-7,.,.,TRBV6-1,TGTGCCAGCAGTCTACCCACAGGGATCCACGAGCAGTACTTC,CASSLPTGIHEQYF
TRBJ1-2,.,TRBD1,TRBV11-2,TGTGCCAGCAGCCGCTCTAGCGGGACAGGGGGCGTCTATGGCTACACCTTC,CASSRSSGTGGVYGYTF
TRBJ2-3,.,.,TRBV2,TGTGCCAGCAGTGCGTCGGGTCAGAGCACAGATACGCAGTATTTT,CASSASGQSTDTQYF
TRBJ2-3,.,.,TRBV7-8,TGTGCCAGCAGTAACACCCGGGACGGCCGCACAGATACGCAGTATTTT,CASSNTRDGRTDTQYF
TRBJ1-1,.,TRBD1,TRBV19,TGTGCCAGTAGCGGACCAGGTGGGACAGGGGGCGCTGAAGCTTTCTTT,CASSGPGGTGGAEAFF
TRBJ1-2,.,TRBD1,TRBV2,TGTGCCAGCAGTGGGGGACAGGGAAACTATGGCTACACCTTC,CASSGGQGNYGYTF
TRBJ2-5,few,.,TRBV7-9,TGTGCCAGCAGCGCCCAGGGGGGGGAGACCCAGTACTTC,CASSAQGGETQYF
TRBJ1-4,.,.,TRBV9,TGTGCCAGCAGCGCGGACCGGGGTCTTAATGAAAAACTGTTTTTT,CASSADRGLNEKLFF
TRBJ1-1,.,.,TRBV5-1,TGCGCCAGCAGCTTGCGGGCAGTTCAGAACACTGAAGCTTTCTTT,CASSLRAVQNTEAFF
TRBJ2-1,.,TRBD1,TRBV6-1,TGTGCCAGTGGGGGGACAGGGGGCCCGGGCAATGAGCAGTTCTTC,CASGGTGGPGNEQFF
TRBJ2-3,.,.,TRBV6-1,TGTGCCAGCAGTGTTTCTTCTCAAGCGACCTACACAGATACGCAGTATTTT,CASSVSSQATYTDTQYF
TRBJ2-7,.,.,TRBV7-2,TGTGCCAGCAAAATGACAGTCGGAATTCACGAGCAGTACTTC,CASKMTVGIHEQYF
TRBJ1-2,.,.,TRBV5-1,TGCGCCAGCAGCTTGGGCGGGTTGGCGGCGGGCTACACCTTC,CASSLGGLAAGYTF
TRBJ2-5,.,.,TRBV18,TGTGCCAGCTCACCACAAGGACAAGAGACCCAGTACTTC,CASSPQGQETQYF
TRBJ2-2,.,.,TRBV2,TGTGCCAGCACCCCCAGCGGGTCGAACACCGGGGAGCTGTTTTTT,CASTPSGSNTGELFF
TRBJ2-7,.,.,TRBV7-8,TGTGCCAGCAGCTTAACTGATTCCTACGAGCAGTACTTC,CASSLTDSYEQYF
TRBJ1-4,.,.,TRBV15,TGTGCCACCAGCAGAGTTGATGAAAAACTGTTTTTT,CATSRVDEKLFF
TRBJ1-2,.,.,TRBV6-1,TGTGCCAGCAGTGTGAACACGGTGTATGGCTACACCTTC,CASSVNTVYGYTF
TRBJ1-1,.,TRBD1,TRBV10-2,TGCGCCAGCAGACCTTCGACAGGGGGTATGAACACTGAAGCTTTCTTT,CASRPSTGGMNTEAFF
TRBJ2-7,.,.,TRBV25-1,TGTGCCAGCCGGGGGCTACTCCCCTACGAGCAGTACTTC,CASRGLLPYEQYF
TRBJ2-2,.,.,TRBV5-1,TGCGCCAGCAGCCCCAGGGGTCCGAACACCGGGGAGCTGTTTTTT,CASSPRGPNTGELFF
TRBJ1-2,.,.,TRBV5-1,TGCGCCAGCCATACCCAGGGATATGGCTACACCTTC,CASHTQGYGYTF
TRBJ1-6,once,.,TRBV30,TGTGCCTGGTCAGGGTTTTCACCCCTCCACTTT,CAWSGFSPLHF
TRBJ2-5,.,.,TRBV27,TGTGCCAGCAGTTTAATTCCCCAAGAGACCCAGTACTTC,CASSLIPQETQYF
TRBJ1-1,.,.,TRBV29-1,TGCAGCGTTGCCAGGGGTGAAGCTTTCTTT,CSVARGEAFF
TRBJ1-4,.,.,TRBV7-8,TGTGCCAGCAGCCGGGGAGCAACGACCTGGAATGAAAAACTGTTTTTT,CASSRGATTWNEKLFF
TRBJ2-5,.,.,TRBV2,TGTGCCAGCAGCGAACAGGGTAGAGAGACCCAGTACTTC,CASSEQGRETQYF
TRBJ2-2,.,.,TRBV5-6,TGTGCCAGCAGACCGATCGTCAGCGCCGGGGAGCTGTTTTTT,CASRPIVSAGELFF
TRBJ2-6,few,.,TRBV15,TGTGCCACCAGCACGGGTGCCTCTGGGGCCAACGTCCTGACTTTC,CATSTGASGANVLTF